The 30 T cell receptor beta chains given below trace back to one sample, sequenced in a study of T cell responses to AZD1222 COVID-19 vaccine. Data came from immunoSEQ multiplex PCR; TCRdb stores just in-frame clones and leaves some out. In the table there are about 160,000 clones, about 90% of which are singletons. The source material was peripheral blood, sampled on day 0 of AZD1222 vaccination. All receptors derive from an adult in good health.

This chain uses TRBV7-9 with TRBJ1-1, with D unresolved. The CDR3 contains 13 residues. V lost 6 bases, J lost 5 bases, and 13 bases lay in between. CDR1 and CDR2 from the germline V gene are SEHNR and FQNEAQ (reference sequence). The CDR3 DNA reads as TGTGCCAGCAGGGTAGCCGGGCGGACTGAAGCTTTCTTT. It yields the protein CASRVAGRTEAFF.

This sequence joins TRBV4-3 and TRBJ1-2, with D uncertain. This CDR3 has 16 residues. The germline V and J ends were trimmed by 0 bases and 0 bases, with 11 bases remaining between them. Germline values: CDR1 LGHNA, CDR2 YSLEER. The CDR3 sequence: CASSQDLSRTNYGYTF. The CDR3 coding sequence is TGCGCCAGCAGCCAAGATCTTAGCAGGACTAACTATGGCTACACCTTC.

This clone was seen once. This chain connects TRBV6-5 to TRBJ1-1; no firm D call. The germline V gene encodes CDR1 MNHEY and CDR2 SVGAGI. The CDR3 is 13 amino acids. V gave up 7 bases and J gave up 1 base, with 10 bases separating them. CDR3: CASTKTQNTEAFF. In DNA form, the CDR3 reads TGTGCCAGCACTAAGACACAGAACACTGAAGCTTTCTTT.

Remarks on this clone: One junction end does not reproduce the germline sequence, and a read error may be involved. The chain employs TRBV29-1 and TRBJ2-7; the D gene is possibly TRBD2 (6 bases). CDR3 length: 11 amino acids. The germline gives CDR1 SQVTM, CDR2 ANQGSEA. The CDR3 loop reads CSAEGLGGQYF. The CDR3 DNA reads as TGCAGCGCTGAAGGGCTGGGGGGGCAGTACTTC.

The V and J genes are TRBV9 and TRBJ2-1; possibly TRBD2 for D (6 bases). The CDR3 has 16 residues. V was shortened by 0 bases and J by 9 bases, with 19 bases between the two germline ends. Germline CDR1 and CDR2: SGDLS and YYNGEE. DNA of the CDR3: TGTGCCAGCAGCGTAGGTGGGTCATCAGCGGGTAGTGAGCAGTTCTTC. The encoded protein is CASSVGGSSAGSEQFF.

This clone appeared a few times. CDR3 sequence (DNA): TGTGCCAGCAGCGTATCGGACAGGGGGTTCGAAAAACTGTTTTTT. Translation: CASSVSDRGFEKLFF. The chain has TRBV9 and TRBJ1-4; 10 positions match TRBD1. Per the germline V gene, CDR1 is SGDLS and CDR2 is YYNGEE. CDR3 length: 15 amino acids. Trimming took 1 base from V and 8 from J; bases not matched to a gene: 5.

The chain links TRBV30 to TRBJ1-5; a possible D gene is TRBD1 (5 bases). Trimming cost V 1 base and J 7 bases, with 17 bases left between them. The CDR3 spans 15 residues. Per the germline V gene, CDR1 is GTSNPN and CDR2 is SVGIG (reference sequence). The CDR3 sequence is CAWSDPQGFNQPQHF. DNA of the CDR3: TGTGCCTGGAGTGACCCCCAGGGCTTCAACCAGCCCCAGCATTTT.

V gene TRBV30 combines with J gene TRBJ1-2; D unclear. Germline CDR1 reads GTSNPN; CDR2 reads SVGIG (reference sequence). This CDR3 contains 10 residues. CDR3 nucleotide sequence: TGTGCTGAAGGCCTCGGAGGCTACACCTTC. This encodes CAEGLGGYTF. Complete variable domain (other parts from reference TRBV30 and TRBJ1-2): SQTIHQWPATLVQPVGSPLSLECTVEGTSNPNLYWYRQAAGRGLQLLFYSVGIGQISSEVPQNLSASRPQDRQFILSSKKLLLSDSGFYLCAEGLGGYTFGSGTRLTVV.

The chain recombines TRBV6-5 with TRBJ2-5, with 7 bases matching TRBD1. V gave up 6 bases and J gave up 2 bases; unmatched junction bases: 6. Germline V lookup: CDR1 MNHEY, CDR2 SVGAGI. This CDR3 is 14 amino acids long. Here the CDR3 reads CASRPGTVQETQYF. DNA for the CDR3: TGTGCCAGCAGGCCTGGGACAGTTCAAGAGACCCAGTACTTC.

The V call is TRBV6-5, the J call TRBJ1-4; D remains unclear. V was pared by 3 bases and J by 0 bases, with 11 bases between. The CDR3 runs to 16 residues. CDR1 and CDR2 (germline): MNHEY, SVGAGI. The CDR3 is CASSYSPTATNEKLFF. The CDR3 nucleotides are TGTGCCAGCAGTTATTCCCCCACAGCAACTAATGAAAAACTGTTTTTT.

The chain joins TRBV4-3 to TRBJ1-2; TRBD1 might be the D (6 bases). The length of the CDR3 is 13 residues. Deletions cut 3 bases from V and 7 bases from J, with 12 bases between. Per the germline V gene, CDR1 is LGHNA and CDR2 is YSLEER. The CDR3 loop reads CASSQDQGLGYTF. The DNA for the CDR3 is TGCGCCAGCAGCCAGGATCAGGGGCTTGGCTACACCTTC.

A note on this clone: The same CDR3 is also encoded by other DNA sequences in this sample. The rearrangement uses TRBV10-3 and TRBJ1-1; D gene ambiguous. Germline CDR1 reads ENHRY; CDR2 reads SYGVKD. The length of the CDR3 is 12 residues. V dropped 2 bases and J dropped 7 bases, with 8 bases sitting between them. The CDR3 is CAISEVGVEAFF. The CDR3 bases are TGTGCCATCAGTGAGGTGGGAGTTGAAGCTTTCTTT.

This rearrangement joins TRBV28 to TRBJ1-2; no clear D gene. The CDR3 runs to 11 residues. The germline V and J ends were trimmed by 8 bases and 2 bases, with 6 bases remaining between them. Germline V gives CDR1 MDHEN, CDR2 SYDVKM. CDR3 coding DNA: TGTGCCAGCCACCGGAACTATGGCTACACCTTC. Protein sequence: CASHRNYGYTF.

The chain is built from TRBV11-2 and TRBJ1-2; no definite D call. V gave up 2 bases and J gave up 5 bases, with 9 bases separating them. CDR3 length: 13 residues. Germline V lookup: CDR1 SGHAT, CDR2 FQNNGV. CDR3 protein: CASSLNSGYGYTF. The CDR3 region has the DNA TGTGCCAGCAGCTTAAATTCCGGTTATGGCTACACCTTC.

The chain joins TRBV6-5 to TRBJ1-2; D is unclear. Per germline, CDR1 MNHEY and CDR2 SVGAGI. The CDR3 sequence is 14 residues long. V lost 7 bases and J lost 8, with 20 bases in between. CDR3 region: CASNQDGRPLGYTF. DNA of the CDR3: TGTGCCAGCAACCAGGACGGTCGGCCTCTCGGCTACACCTTC.

CDR3 in DNA: TGTGCCAGCAGCTCCTCAGGGATCGGGGAGCTGTTTTTT. It encodes CASSSSGIGELFF. The V gene is TRBV7-3, the J gene TRBJ2-2; D possibly corresponds to TRBD1 (5 bases). Trimming left V 4 bases short and J 7 bases short, with 10 bases between. The germline V gene encodes CDR1 SGHTA and CDR2 FQGTGA. This CDR3 comprises 13 residues. The variable domain in full, with the rest retrieved from reference TRBV7-3 and TRBJ2-2, is GAGVSQTPSNKVTEKGKYVELRCDPISGHTALYWYRQSLGQGPEFLIYFQGTGAADDSGLPNDRFFAVRPEGSVSTLKIQRTERGDSAVYLCASSSSGIGELFFGEGSRLTVL.

V usage is TRBV18 and J usage is TRBJ2-5; 10 bases are shared with TRBD1. Germline assignment: CDR1 KGHSH and CDR2 LQKENI. This CDR3 is 15 amino acids long. V shed 5 bases, J shed 5 bases, and the junction held 8 bases outside the gene matches. Written as DNA, the CDR3 is TGTGCCAGCTCAACGGGACAGGGGCCACGGGAGACCCAGTACTTC. Its protein is CASSTGQGPRETQYF.

The chain is built from TRBV28 and TRBJ1-2, with TRBD1 matching over 8 bases. Trimming took 4 bases from V and 7 from J; bases not matched to a gene: 2. Germline V gene lookup returns CDR1 MDHEN and CDR2 SYDVKM. CDR3 length: 12 residues. CDR3 in DNA: TGTGCCAGCAGTTCAGACAGGGGTGGCTACACCTTC. This gives the protein CASSSDRGGYTF.

The chain employs TRBV10-3 and TRBJ1-3; TRBD1 might be the D (6 bases). This CDR3 comprises 16 residues. V was trimmed by 5 bases and J by 0 bases, leaving 14 bases between them. Germline V gene lookup returns CDR1 ENHRY and CDR2 SYGVKD. The CDR3 sequence is CAISSRDTRSGNTIYF. The CDR3 nucleotides are TGTGCCATCAGTAGCCGGGACACCCGCTCTGGAAACACCATATATTTT.

The chain uses TRBV9 and TRBJ1-2; weak D call: TRBD1 (5 bases). This CDR3 is 13 amino acids long. V lost 1 base, J lost 8 bases, and 12 bases lay in between. The germline CDR1 and CDR2 sequences are SGDLS and YYNGEE. DNA of the CDR3: TGTGCCAGCAGCGTATTAGAAAGGGACGGCTACACCTTC. It encodes CASSVLERDGYTF.

CDR3 DNA sequence: TGTGCCAGCAGGTTAGCGGGAGGGCCTGTGAGCGGGGAGCTGTTTTTT. Its protein is CASRLAGGPVSGELFF. The V and J genes are TRBV27 and TRBJ2-2, with 11 positions matching TRBD2. This CDR3 region has 16 residues. Germline-derived CDR1 and CDR2 are MNHEY and SMNVEV (reference sequence). The V segment lost 6 bases and the J segment 7 bases; nucleotides outside the gene matches: 10.

CDR3 loop: CASSVAGAVSSYEQYF. CDR3 nucleotide sequence: TGTGCCAGCAGCGTAGCTGGGGCGGTAAGCTCCTACGAGCAGTACTTC. The genes are TRBV9 and TRBJ2-7; D perhaps matches TRBD1 (5 bases). From germline, CDR1 is SGDLS and CDR2 YYNGEE. The CDR3 extends over 16 amino acids. Trimming stripped 0 bases from V and 0 bases from J, with 13 bases between. The complete variable domain, with remaining parts taken from reference TRBV9 and TRBJ2-7, reads DSGVTQTPKHLITATGQRVTLRCSPRSGDLSVYWYQQSLDQGLQFLIQYYNGEERAKGNILERFSAQQFPDLHSELNLSSLELGDSALYFCASSVAGAVSSYEQYFGPGTRLTVT.

The V call is TRBV30, the J call TRBJ2-7; 8 bases agree with TRBD1. The CDR3 has 15 residues. Looked up from germline, CDR1 is GTSNPN and CDR2 is SVGIG (reference sequence). The V segment lost 4 bases and the J segment 2 bases; nucleotides outside the gene matches: 10. The CDR3: CAWTAPDRVAYEQYF. CDR3 DNA sequence: TGTGCCTGGACCGCCCCGGACAGGGTGGCCTACGAGCAGTACTTC.

This clone has just one count. The J gene is TRBJ2-5, the V gene TRBV5-6; no firm D call. The CDR3 sequence is 13 residues long. Trimming took 2 bases from V and 2 from J, leaving 7 bases between them. CDR1 and CDR2 from the germline V gene are SGHDT and YYEEEE. Written as DNA, the CDR3 is TGTGCCAGCAGCTTTGACCTTCAAGAGACCCAGTACTTC. It codes for CASSFDLQETQYF.

V usage is TRBV11-1 and J usage is TRBJ2-1; weak D call: TRBD1 (5 bases). Germline CDR1 reads SGHAT; CDR2 reads FQDESV (reference sequence). Trimming removed 6 bases from V and 1 base from J, with 7 bases in between. This CDR3 has 13 amino acids. CDR3 sequence: CASRSGSYNEQFF. CDR3 coding DNA: TGTGCCAGCAGGTCAGGGTCCTACAATGAGCAGTTCTTC.

The chain links TRBV19 to TRBJ1-5; D call uncertain. Germline V gives CDR1 LNHDA, CDR2 SQIVND (reference sequence). The CDR3 is 18 residues long. V was clipped by 4 bases and J by 2 bases, with 21 bases between them. CDR3 sequence (DNA): TGTGCCAGTAGTAACTACCGGGATAGTGTCTTGGGCAATCAGCCCCAGCATTTT. Protein sequence: CASSNYRDSVLGNQPQHF.

The rearrangement links TRBV7-3 to TRBJ1-1, with a weak D call TRBD1 (5 bases). Germline V gives CDR1 SGHTA, CDR2 FQGTGA. V gave up 5 bases and J gave up 1 base, with 17 bases separating them. This CDR3 spans 16 amino acids. This chain's CDR3 is CASSPDWGRKNTEAFF. Written as DNA, the CDR3 is TGTGCCAGCAGCCCGGACTGGGGGAGGAAGAACACTGAAGCTTTCTTT. Full variable domain (remainder filled in from reference TRBV7-3 and TRBJ1-1): GAGVSQTPSNKVTEKGKYVELRCDPISGHTALYWYRQSLGQGPEFLIYFQGTGAADDSGLPNDRFFAVRPEGSVSTLKIQRTERGDSAVYLCASSPDWGRKNTEAFFGQGTRLTVV.

This chain uses TRBV6-5 with TRBJ2-1, with 8 bases identical to TRBD2. V gave up 0 bases and J gave up 6 bases; unmatched junction bases: 7. This CDR3 has 16 amino acids. CDR1 and CDR2 (germline): MNHEY, SVGAGI. CDR3 nucleotide sequence: TGTGCCAGCAGTTACTCGATTAGCGGGAACTTCAATGAGCAGTTCTTC. Encoded protein: CASSYSISGNFNEQFF.

J is TRBJ1-1 and V is TRBV19, with no clear D. Trimming took off 1 base at V and 1 base at J, with 10 bases between the two ends. CDR1 is LNHDA and CDR2 is SQIVND in the germline V gene (reference sequence). The CDR3 sequence is 15 residues long. The DNA for the CDR3 is TGTGCCAGTAGTATAGTCACACTTTCGAACACTGAAGCTTTCTTT. This gives the protein CASSIVTLSNTEAFF.

This clone was seen once. The CDR3 sequence: CASSLRGTSTDTQYF. CDR3 coding DNA: TGCGCCAGCAGCTTGCGGGGGACTAGCACAGATACGCAGTATTTT. V usage is TRBV5-1 and J usage is TRBJ2-3, with a tentative D call TRBD2 (6 bases). V was trimmed by 1 base and J by 0 bases, leaving 9 bases between them. Germline loops: CDR1 SGHRS, CDR2 YFSETQ. The CDR3 length is 15 residues. Full variable domain (remainder filled in from reference TRBV5-1 and TRBJ2-3): KAGVTQTPRYLIKTRGQQVTLSCSPISGHRSVSWYQQTPGQGLQFLFEYFSETQRNKGNFPGRFSGRQFSNSRSEMNVSTLELGDSALYLCASSLRGTSTDTQYFGPGTRLTVL.